Listed here are 8 T cell receptor beta chains from one sample, sequenced in a study of T cell clonality in common variable immunodeficiency. Broader study findings: Reportedly, TCR beta sequences from common variable immunodeficiency showed fewer deletions and N-nucleotide insertions.

Repertoires were generated with immunoSEQ multiplex PCR, while TCRdb's copy carries only in-frame clones and drops some. This table holds 15,000 to 20,000 clones with no singletons; the top ten claim around 12%. For these receptors, no antigen is known. Sequenced: peripheral blood mononuclear cells. The source of these receptors is a human donor with common variable immunodeficiency.

In this sample, this clone turned up many times. The CDR3 goes on 3 residues after the read ends, and that part is filled in from the germline J gene. V usage is TRBV6-2 or TRBV6-3 and J usage is TRBJ2-3; maybe TRBD2 (5 bases). The length of the CDR3 is 15 residues. The germline gives CDR1 MNHEY, CDR2 SVGEGT. Deletions cut 6 bases from V and 5 bases from J, with 18 bases between. CDR3: CASSYRTGWGDTQYF. The CDR3 DNA, read in part, is TGTGCCAGCAGCTACCGGACGGGGTGGGGAGATACG.

This clone occurred many times. The CDR3 end falls 3 residues outside the read, so it is completed with the germline J gene. The chain has TRBV5-1 and TRBJ1-4, with a possible D match to TRBD1 (5 bases). V was trimmed by 4 bases and J by 0 bases, leaving 13 bases between them. This CDR3 region has 16 residues. Germline V gene data show CDR1 as SGHRS and CDR2 as YFSETQ. The CDR3 bases that were read are TGCGCCAGCAGCAATACTGGGGCGGCAACTAATGAAAAA. This translates into CASSNTGAATNEK. From start to end, the CDR3 is CASSNTGAATNEKLFF.

In this sample, this clone turned up many times. The read gets to within 3 residues of the CDR3 end, and the germline J gene fills in the rest. This rearrangement joins TRBV14 to TRBJ1-4, with D possibly matching TRBD1 (5 bases). Germline V gene data show CDR1 as SGHDN and CDR2 as FVKESK. CDR3 length: 15 residues. The ends were cut back, 5 bases at V and 3 bases at J, with 13 bases in the middle. The CDR3 sequence: CASSWTRGANEKLFF. Partial CDR3 DNA: TGTGCCAGCAGCTGGACGCGAGGGGCTAATGAAAAA.

About this clone: The read ends 3 residues early relative to the CDR3; the germline J gene fills the gap. The J gene is TRBJ2-1, the V gene TRBV19, with D possibly matching TRBD2 (6 bases). V lost 8 bases to trimming and J lost 1 base, with 15 bases between them. From germline, CDR1 is LNHDA and CDR2 SQIVND (reference sequence). The CDR3 is 15 amino acids. The CDR3 loop is CASCYGGLSYNEQFF. The part of the CDR3 DNA that was read is TGTGCCAGTTGCTACGGGGGACTTTCCTACAATGAG.

This clone was found a few times. The read ends 3 residues shy of where the CDR3 ends; the end is completed using the germline J gene. The chain has TRBV7-9 and TRBJ1-3; possible D gene TRBD1, 6 bases. Germline CDR1 reads SEHNR; CDR2 reads FQNEAQ (reference sequence). This CDR3 is 14 amino acids long. V shed 4 bases and J shed 7 bases, with 14 bases lying between them. The CDR3 bases that were read are TGTGCCAGCAGCTCGTCGGGGGGCTGGAACACC. Its protein is CASSSSGGWNT. The CDR3 in its entirety is CASSSSGGWNTIYF.

This clone was detected only a few times. Coverage ceases 3 residues before the CDR3 finishes, and the germline J gene fills in the end. This sequence joins TRBV7-2 and TRBJ2-5; 8 nucleotides agree with TRBD1. Per germline, CDR1 SGHTA and CDR2 FQGNSA. V shed 4 bases, J shed 1 base, and the junction held 5 bases outside the gene matches. CDR3 size: 15 residues. The sequenced CDR3 bases are TGTGCCAGCAGCTCAGGGGGCAGGGTCCAAGAGACC. Translating gives CASSSGGRVQET. The complete CDR3 sequence is CASSSGGRVQETQYF.

As to this clone: The DNA ends 3 residues before the CDR3 does, and the rest of the CDR3 is filled in from the germline J gene. The V gene is TRBV6-2 or TRBV6-3, the J gene TRBJ1-2, with 7 bases that match TRBD1. The CDR3 runs to 12 residues. V trimming: 6 bases; J trimming: 4 bases; junction bases outside the gene matches: 2. CDR1 is MNHEY, CDR2 SVGEGT, per germline. Here the CDR3 reads CASSGTVYGYTF. Incomplete CDR3 DNA: TGTGCCAGCAGCGGGACAGTCTATGGC.

Remarks on this clone: The CDR3 end falls 3 residues outside the read, so it is completed with the germline J gene. The rearrangement uses TRBV20-1 and TRBJ2-7; 8 bases line up with TRBD2. The CDR3 length is 15 residues. V shed 5 bases and J 4 bases; nucleotides not matched to a gene: 13. Germline V CDR1 and CDR2: DFQATT, SNEGSKA (reference sequence). Incomplete CDR3 DNA: TGCAGTGCTGGACATAGCGGGGCAGGAAATTACGAG. Translated: CSAGHSGAGNYE. The complete CDR3 protein is CSAGHSGAGNYEQYF.